Listed here are 25 T cell receptor beta chains from one sample, sequenced in a study of Tregs in tolerant kidney transplant recipients. Produced via immunoSEQ multiplex PCR; TCRdb's table is partial and in-frame only. Seen here are nearly 95,000 clones, approximately 93% observed once, and the top ten hold approximately 0.5%. The sample in question was CD4+ T cells from blood, obtained before the transplant. All receptors come from a human donor who received a combined kidney and bone marrow transplant.

V and J are TRBV6-5 and TRBJ2-1; 8 positions agree with TRBD2. Germline V CDR1 and CDR2: MNHEY, SVGAGI. The CDR3 totals 16 residues. V dropped 0 bases and J dropped 6; count of bases not matched to a gene: 7. The chain's CDR3 is CASSYSVSGGPNEQFF. As DNA, the CDR3 is TGTGCCAGCAGTTACTCGGTGAGCGGGGGACCCAATGAGCAGTTCTTC.

The chain carries TRBV28 and TRBJ2-4; D not certain. CDR3 size: 13 residues. Germline V gene sequence: CDR1 MDHEN, CDR2 SYDVKM. V lost 3 bases, J lost 5 bases, and 8 bases lay in between. CDR3 DNA sequence: TGTGCCAGCAGTTTGTCACGCGAAAACATTCAGTACTTC. Protein sequence: CASSLSRENIQYF.

V usage is TRBV7-2 and J usage is TRBJ1-2; 7 positions agree with TRBD1. The V segment lost 2 bases and the J segment 5 bases; nucleotides outside the gene matches: 5. There are 14 residues in the CDR3. Germline V gene data show CDR1 as SGHTA and CDR2 as FQGNSA. The CDR3, as DNA: TGTGCCAGCAGCTTATTGGGCAGGGGGTATGGCTACACCTTC. It is translated as CASSLLGRGYGYTF.

The chain joins TRBV18 to TRBJ2-7; D possibly corresponds to TRBD2 (6 bases). Per germline, CDR1 KGHSH and CDR2 LQKENI. The CDR3 is made up of 16 amino acids. The V end lost 1 base, the J end lost 3 bases, and 16 bases lay between the germline ends. CDR3 nucleotides: TGTGCCAGCTCACCACTCGGGGGAAGCGGGTACTACGAGCAGTACTTC. Its translation is CASSPLGGSGYYEQYF.

The chain links TRBV6-5 to TRBJ2-3; no clear D. CDR1 is MNHEY and CDR2 is SVGAGI in the germline V gene. Between the trimmed V and J ends, which lost 7 bases and 1 base, there was a span of 6 bases. The CDR3 has 12 amino acids. CDR3 DNA: TGTGCCAGCAATACGGGCACAGATACGCAGTATTTT. It specifies CASNTGTDTQYF.

This clone was observed a single time. The gene calls are TRBV4-1 and TRBJ2-3; 9 bases map to TRBD1. The CDR3 runs 14 residues. The germline V gene encodes CDR1 MGHRA and CDR2 YSYEKL. Trimming cost V 4 bases and J 4 bases; bases outside gene matches: 3. The CDR3 sequence is CASSPDRGSDTQYF. The CDR3 coding sequence is TGCGCCAGCAGCCCGGACAGGGGATCAGATACGCAGTATTTT.

In its sample, this clone was seen once. CDR3 loop: CASSERRVFSYNEQFF. CDR3 nucleotides: TGTGCCAGCAGTGAACGTCGGGTCTTCTCCTACAATGAGCAGTTCTTC. The rearrangement links TRBV6-1 to TRBJ2-1; no firm D call. This CDR3 spans 16 amino acids. V was trimmed by 2 bases and J by 0 bases, leaving 11 bases between them. The germline gives CDR1 MNHNS, CDR2 SASEGT.

J is TRBJ1-2 and V is TRBV15; D perhaps matches TRBD1 (6 bases). The CDR3 has 15 amino acids. CDR1 and CDR2 (germline): LNHNV, YYDKDF (reference sequence). The ends were cut back, 3 bases at V and 4 bases at J, with 15 bases in the middle. For the CDR3, the DNA is TGTGCCACCAGCAGCCGGACAGCCGTAATCTATGGCTACACCTTC. Its translation: CATSSRTAVIYGYTF.

The chain carries TRBV29-1 and TRBJ2-3; D possibly corresponds to TRBD1 (7 bases). The V gene's germline CDR1 is SQVTM and CDR2 ANQGSEA. The CDR3 runs to 14 residues. V lost 7 bases and J 4 bases, leaving 18 bases between the germline ends. Here the CDR3 DNA reads TGCAGCGCCCTGGGGAGCAGGGGGGCAGATACGCAGTATTTT. Protein: CSALGSRGADTQYF.

The chain is built from TRBV19 and TRBJ2-2; 11 bases agree with TRBD2. V shed 2 bases and J 4 bases; nucleotides not matched to a gene: 3. The CDR3 is 16 residues long. Germline V gene sequence: CDR1 LNHDA, CDR2 SQIVND (reference sequence). CDR3 in DNA: TGTGCCAGTAGTATAATAGCGGGGGGGGTCACCGGGGAGCTGTTTTTT. It specifies CASSIIAGGVTGELFF.

This clone was counted a single time. The J gene is TRBJ1-2, the V gene TRBV27, with TRBD1 as a possible D gene (5 bases). Germline CDR1 MNHEY, CDR2 SMNVEV (reference sequence). Between the trimmed V and J ends, which lost 6 bases and 5 bases, there was a span of 19 bases. There are 15 residues in the CDR3. CDR3 residues: CASSDDKTPGYGYTF. CDR3 DNA sequence: TGTGCCAGCAGCGACGACAAGACCCCAGGGTATGGCTACACCTTC.

The chain employs TRBV6-5 and TRBJ2-3; 8 bases align to TRBD1. Germline V lookup: CDR1 MNHEY, CDR2 SVGAGI. After removal of 5 bases from V and 0 bases from J, the junction contained 4 bases not matched to a gene. The CDR3 sequence is 15 residues long. Written as DNA, the CDR3 is TGTGCCAGCAGTACTCAGGGGGCGAGCACAGATACGCAGTATTTT. It is translated as CASSTQGASTDTQYF.

CDR3 DNA: TGTGCCAGCAGCTTAGAGGGAGGGCGGGAGCAGTACTTC. As protein: CASSLEGGREQYF. The rearrangement joins TRBV7-9 to TRBJ2-7, with TRBD2 matching 7 bases. The J segment lost 7 bases and the V segment lost 1 base, leaving 4 bases of the junction unmatched. Germline CDR1 SEHNR, CDR2 FQNEAQ (reference sequence). This CDR3 has 13 amino acids.

The CDR3 here is CASSSRTGVNTEAFF. CDR3 in DNA: TGTGCCAGCAGCTCCAGGACAGGGGTGAACACTGAAGCTTTCTTT. This chain connects TRBV7-2 to TRBJ1-1; 9 bases agree with TRBD1. Per germline, CDR1 SGHTA and CDR2 FQGNSA. V was pared by 4 bases and J by 0 bases, with 3 bases of the junction left unmatched. The CDR3 is made up of 15 amino acids.

This clone was seen once. The chain recombines TRBV19 with TRBJ1-1, with 7 bases that match TRBD1. V shed 3 bases and J 7 bases; nucleotides not matched to a gene: 8. Looked up from germline, CDR1 is LNHDA and CDR2 is SQIVND (reference sequence). The CDR3 length is 14 residues. CDR3 sequence reads: CASSIRTGGFEAFF. CDR3 in DNA: TGTGCCAGTAGTATTAGGACAGGAGGATTTGAAGCTTTCTTT.

The gene calls are TRBV11-2 and TRBJ2-7, with D perhaps matching TRBD2 (6 bases). Trimming removed 1 base from V and 7 bases from J, with 17 bases in between. The length of the CDR3 is 15 residues. Looked up from germline, CDR1 is SGHAT and CDR2 is FQNNGV. CDR3 bases: TGTGCCAGCAGCTTAGGAATTGGGGACTCTCCAGAGCAGTACTTC. This translates into CASSLGIGDSPEQYF.

The V and J genes are TRBV6-6 and TRBJ1-6; TRBD1 matches at 7 bases. The CDR3 is made up of 14 amino acids. The J segment lost 8 bases and the V segment lost 6 bases, leaving 7 bases of the junction unmatched. Germline CDR1 is MNHNY and CDR2 is SVGAGI (reference sequence). The CDR3 region is CASRFRGSDSPLHF. The DNA of the CDR3 is TGTGCCAGCAGATTCAGGGGGTCCGATTCACCCCTCCACTTT.

This clone has a handful of counts. V gene TRBV7-9 combines with J gene TRBJ2-7, with TRBD1 matching over 8 bases. V shed 5 bases, J shed 0 bases, and the junction held 3 bases outside the gene matches. Germline V gives CDR1 SEHNR, CDR2 FQNEAQ (reference sequence). The CDR3 is 14 residues long. CDR3 DNA sequence: TGTGCCAGCAGCCCGGGACAGGACTCCTACGAGCAGTACTTC. Residues: CASSPGQDSYEQYF.

This rearrangement joins TRBV7-3 to TRBJ1-1, with D unclear. The CDR3 consists of 14 residues. With 5 bases removed from V and 3 bases from J, the gap between germline ends came to 13 bases. Germline CDR1 is SGHTA and CDR2 is FQGTGA. The CDR3 DNA sequence: TGTGCCAGCAGCCCCCGCCAGGCTTACACTGAAGCTTTCTTT. This gives the protein CASSPRQAYTEAFF.

This clone came up once. CDR3 bases: TGCAGCGTTGTGGCCCAACATACCTACGAGCAGTACTTC. It encodes CSVVAQHTYEQYF. The chain links TRBV29-1 to TRBJ2-7; D gene unclear. The length of the CDR3 is 13 residues. V lost 4 bases, J lost 2 bases, and 12 bases lay in between. CDR1 and CDR2 (germline): SQVTM, ANQGSEA.

V is TRBV18 and J is TRBJ2-3; D is ambiguous. The V gene lost 2 bases and the J gene lost 11 bases, with 8 bases spanning the gap. Germline-derived CDR1 and CDR2 are KGHSH and LQKENI. CDR3 size: 11 residues. For the CDR3, the DNA is TGTGCCAGCTCACCAAACTATGAGCAGTATTTT. This codes for CASSPNYEQYF.

This chain uses TRBV19 with TRBJ1-2; weak D call: TRBD1 (5 bases). Trimming took off 3 bases at V and 4 bases at J, with 15 bases between the two ends. This CDR3 has 15 residues. CDR1 and CDR2 (germline): LNHDA, SQIVND (reference sequence). CDR3 amino acids: CASSMILAGAYGYTF. As DNA, the CDR3 is TGTGCCAGTAGTATGATTTTGGCTGGGGCCTATGGCTACACCTTC.

This chain connects TRBV28 to TRBJ1-3, with a tentative D call TRBD1 (5 bases). The CDR3 runs to 14 residues. V was trimmed by 8 bases and J by 5 bases, leaving 16 bases between them. The germline CDR1 and CDR2 sequences are MDHEN and SYDVKM. CDR3 amino acids: CASHPPGRRNTIYF. CDR3 DNA: TGTGCCAGCCATCCCCCAGGGAGGCGAAACACCATATATTTT. The variable domain in full, completed from reference TRBV28 and TRBJ1-3, reads DVKVTQSSRYLVKRTGEKVFLECVQDMDHENMFWYRQDPGLGLRLIYFSYDVKMKEKGDIPEGYSVSREKKERFSLILESASTNQTSMYLCASHPPGRRNTIYFGEGSWLTVV.

The chain has TRBV4-3 and TRBJ1-2; possibly TRBD1 for D (6 bases). The V end was cut by 1 base, the J end by 2 bases, with 11 bases between. Germline V lookup: CDR1 LGHNA, CDR2 YSLEER. The CDR3 is made up of 15 amino acids. The CDR3, as DNA: TGCGCCAGCAGCCAAGCACAGACAGGAAACTATGGCTACACCTTC. Its translation is CASSQAQTGNYGYTF.

The chain joins TRBV11-3 to TRBJ2-7, with a weak D call TRBD1 (5 bases). The CDR3 contains 16 residues. V lost 1 base, J lost 2 bases, and 15 bases lay in between. CDR1 and CDR2 from the germline V gene are SGHNT and YENEEA. The chain's CDR3 is CASSLGPTLQAYEQYF. For the CDR3, the DNA is TGTGCCAGCAGCTTAGGACCCACCTTACAGGCCTACGAGCAGTACTTC.